One and the same sample provided the 18 T cell receptor beta chains below, sequenced in a study of molecular identifiers for immune sequencing clone quantification. MiXCR, run by TCRdb on the PCR reads, gives a single entry per CDR3 protein. Of around 100,000 distinct CDR3 sequences in the sample, about 35% were seen once. Sequenced sample: naive CD8+ T cells from blood, with Jurkat cell RNA spiked in. Subset specified: FACS-sorted CD8+CD4-CCR7+CD45RA+ naive T cells. The receptors stem from a human donor in good health. Some libraries in this study had Jurkat cell RNA spiked in.

This clonotype was observed a handful of times. V is TRBV6-6 and J is TRBJ1-5, with D perhaps matching TRBD1 (5 bases). This CDR3 has 17 amino acids. V gave up 2 bases and J gave up 0 bases, with 14 bases separating them. Germline CDR1 and CDR2: MNHNY and SVGAGI (reference sequence). Written as DNA, the CDR3 is TGTGCCAGCAGTTACAGACCGGGACCTTATAGCAATCAGCCCCAGCATTTT. It is translated as CASSYRPGPYSNQPQHF.

This clonotype was recorded a few times. The chain links TRBV7-9 to TRBJ2-4; 11 nucleotides agree with TRBD2. With V trimmed by 7 bases and J by 3 bases, 8 bases remained unmatched. The CDR3 is 16 residues long. CDR1 and CDR2 from the germline V gene are SEHNR and FQNEAQ (reference sequence). CDR3 region: CASTHTSGRGKNIQYF. The DNA for the CDR3 is TGTGCCAGCACCCACACTAGCGGGAGAGGCAAAAACATTCAGTACTTC. Looking up the rest from reference TRBV7-9 and TRBJ2-4 gives the full variable domain: DTGVSQNPRHKITKRGQNVTFRCDPISEHNRLYWYRQTLGQGPEFLTYFQNEAQLEKSRLLSDRFSAERPKGSFSTLEIQRTEQGDSAMYLCASTHTSGRGKNIQYFGAGTRLSVL.

The V and J genes are TRBV5-6 and TRBJ2-7; no definite D call. V shed 7 bases and J shed 1 base, with 12 bases lying between them. The CDR3 has 13 residues. From germline, CDR1 is SGHDT and CDR2 YYEEEE. The CDR3 is CASRLAVSYEQYF. DNA for the CDR3: TGTGCCAGCCGTCTGGCGGTATCCTACGAGCAGTACTTC.

Worth noting for this clonotype: This may come from a read error, since a much larger clone is one base off. In this CDR3 the conserved last residue, phenylalanine or tryptophan, is missing, so a read error is likely. The genes are TRBV20-1 and TRBJ2-3, with D tentatively TRBD1 or TRBD2 (5 bases each). CDR1 DFQATT and CDR2 SNEGSKA come from the germline V gene (reference sequence). The CDR3 loop spans 15 amino acids. V dropped 4 bases and J dropped 4 bases, with 18 bases sitting between them. CDR3 DNA: TGCAGTGCTACCGGGACCTTACAAGTACCAGATACGCAGTATTCT. Translation: CSATGTLQVPDTQYS.

The genes are TRBV7-6 and TRBJ2-7; tentative D call: TRBD1 (5 bases). V lost 1 base to trimming and J lost 4 bases, with 14 bases between them. The germline V gene encodes CDR1 SGHVS and CDR2 FNYEAQ. This CDR3 is built from 15 residues. CDR3 bases: TGTGCCAGCAGCTTAGGCGTCGGCCAGGGATACGAGCAGTACTTC. It yields the protein CASSLGVGQGYEQYF.

This chain links TRBV27 with TRBJ2-2, with 7 bases matching TRBD2. The V and J ends lost 3 bases and 5 bases, in that order; junction bases with no gene match: 6. This CDR3 spans 15 amino acids. The germline gives CDR1 MNHEY, CDR2 SMNVEV (reference sequence). The CDR3 bases are TGTGCCAGCAGTTTCTCTAGCGGAGTGACCGGGGAGCTGTTTTTT. Its protein product is CASSFSSGVTGELFF.

As concerns this clonotype: The junction departs from germline at one end; a sequencing error may be responsible. The genes are TRBV28 and TRBJ1-1; D is uncertain. Per germline, CDR1 MDHEN and CDR2 SYDVKM. This CDR3 is 13 amino acids long. Here the CDR3 reads CASSLQLNTEAIF. The CDR3, as DNA: TGTGCCAGCAGTTTACAGTTGAACACTGAAGCTATCTTT.

The table lists this clonotype with a count of one. A much larger clone differs by one base, so this may be a read error. In this CDR3 the conserved last residue, phenylalanine or tryptophan, is missing, so a read error is likely. The V and J genes are TRBV10-3 and TRBJ2-5; D gene unclear. Germline assignment: CDR1 ENHRY and CDR2 SYGVKD. The CDR3 has 13 residues. V dropped 3 bases and J dropped 4 bases, with 9 bases sitting between them. This chain's CDR3 is CAISEDAAETQYI. The DNA of the CDR3 is TGTGCCATCAGTGAAGATGCTGCAGAGACCCAGTACATC.

To note about this clonotype: A much larger clone sits a single nucleotide away, making a read error possible. The gene calls are TRBV9 and TRBJ1-1, with D uncertain. Germline-derived CDR1 and CDR2 are SGDLS and YYNGEE. The CDR3 has 12 residues. The DNA for the CDR3 is TGTGCCCGCAGCGTGGGAAACACTGAAGCTTTCTTT. Its protein product is CARSVGNTEAFF.

The rearrangement links TRBV29-1 to TRBJ2-7, with D unclear. The germline CDR1 and CDR2 sequences are SQVTM and ANQGSEA. CDR3 length: 12 amino acids. V was shortened by 1 base and J by 3 bases, with 7 bases between the two germline ends. The CDR3 is CSVEAGRYEQYF. CDR3 in DNA: TGCAGCGTTGAAGCTGGCCGCTACGAGCAGTACTTC.

Note on this clonotype: A much larger clone differs from this one at a single base, so this may be a read error. The V gene is TRBV9, the J gene TRBJ1-5; weak D call: TRBD1 (6 bases). Germline assignment: CDR1 SGDLS and CDR2 YYNGEE. The CDR3 spans 15 residues. V lost 0 bases, J lost 9 bases, and 16 bases lay in between. The CDR3: CASSVGTGSALPQHF. CDR3 sequence (DNA): TGTGCCAGCAGCGTAGGTACAGGGTCAGCTCTGCCCCAGCATTTT. Full variable domain (remainder filled in from reference TRBV9 and TRBJ1-5): DSGVTQTPKHLITATGQRVTLRCSPRSGDLSVYWYQQSLDQGLQFLIQYYNGEERAKGNILERFSAQQFPDLHSELNLSSLELGDSALYFCASSVGTGSALPQHFGDGTRLSIL.

This clonotype came up a few times. Possible read error: a much larger clone is one base away. This chain links TRBV9 with TRBJ2-3; D is ambiguous. CDR1 is SGDLS and CDR2 is YYNGEE in the germline V gene. The CDR3 is 12 residues long. Trimming pared 0 bases from V and 6 bases from J, leaving 5 bases between. The DNA for the CDR3 is TGTGCCAGCAGCGTAGATGGCGATACGCAGTATTTT. The encoded protein is CASSVDGDTQYF.

Concerning this clonotype itself: The CDR3 does not end in the conserved phenylalanine or tryptophan, so this is likely a read error. The rearrangement uses TRBV4-2 and TRBJ2-5; D gene unclear. Germline CDR1 LGHNA, CDR2 YNFKEQ. With 0 bases removed from V and 3 bases from J, the gap between germline ends came to 2 bases. This CDR3 has 12 amino acids. Written as DNA, the CDR3 is TGTGCCAGCAGCCAAGAAGAAGAGACCCAGTACATC. Amino acids: CASSQEEETQYI.

This clonotype was found once. This rearrangement joins TRBV6-2 or TRBV6-3 to TRBJ2-2; D may be TRBD1 (6 bases). Germline loops: CDR1 MNHEY, CDR2 SVGEGT. The CDR3 totals 14 residues. The germline V and J ends were trimmed by 8 bases and 3 bases, with 13 bases remaining between them. CDR3 nucleotide sequence: TGTGCCAGCCACACAGGGCGGGACACCGGGGAGCTGTTTTTT. This translates into CASHTGRDTGELFF.

The gene calls are TRBV27 and TRBJ2-7; 12 bases align to TRBD2. Trimming took 2 bases from V and 7 from J; bases not matched to a gene: 6. This CDR3 has 15 residues. Germline CDR1 MNHEY, CDR2 SMNVEV (reference sequence). The CDR3: CASSLRLAGVEEQYF. The CDR3, as DNA: TGTGCCAGCAGTTTAAGACTAGCGGGAGTCGAGGAGCAGTACTTC.

As regards this clonotype: A single base separates this from a much larger clone, so it may be a read error. The chain joins TRBV5-5 to TRBJ2-3, with 7 bases that match TRBD2. The germline gives CDR1 SGHKS, CDR2 YYEKEE (reference sequence). The CDR3 runs 16 residues. The V gene end was trimmed by 4 bases and the J gene end by 0 bases; junction bases not matched to a gene: 8. CDR3 DNA sequence: TGTGCCAGCAGCCATAAGACTAGCCGCAGCACAGATACGCAGTATTTT. This sequence encodes CASSHKTSRSTDTQYF.

The gene calls are TRBV2 and TRBJ1-2; a weak D match, TRBD1 (5 bases). CDR1 is SNHLY and CDR2 is FYNNEI in the germline V gene. The CDR3 runs to 13 residues. V lost 3 bases to trimming and J lost 2 bases, with 7 bases between them. CDR3 residues: CASSDRVNYGYTF. The CDR3 bases are TGTGCCAGCAGTGACAGGGTCAACTATGGCTACACCTTC.

The chain recombines TRBV5-1 with TRBJ2-7; D assignment may be TRBD1 or TRBD2 (5 bases each). Trimming took off 4 bases at V and 2 bases at J, with 16 bases between the two ends. Germline CDR1 and CDR2: SGHRS and YFSETQ. This CDR3 region has 15 residues. For the CDR3, the DNA is TGCGCCAGCAGCGAGAGGGGCGGATATGCCTACGAGCAGTACTTC. As protein: CASSERGGYAYEQYF.